This is a list of T cell receptor beta chains from one sample in a study of blood T cells in healthy people across ages. TCRdb reprocessed the 5' RACE reads via MiXCR and lists one record per CDR3 protein. There are over 500,000 distinct CDR3 sequences in the sample; 27% occur only once, and approximately 3.6% lies in the top ten. A further study also used this sample, focusing on T cells of mothers and their children.

Sequenced input: blood. The source of these receptors is a boy younger than 10 in good health. The CDR3 runs from the conserved cysteine through the conserved F or W.

v_gene: TRBV20-1
len: 17
CDR3aa: CSARDPTQGVAEQPQHF

v_gene: TRBV10-3
len: 19
CDR3aa: CAISESELAGGPAHNEQFF

v_gene: TRBV29-1
len: 17
CDR3aa: CSVYVTASNGPPGELFF

v_gene: TRBV30
len: 13
CDR3aa: CAWMETGRNGYTF

v_gene: TRBV9
len: 16
CDR3aa: CASSDPAGGGTYEQYF

v_gene: TRBV7-2
len: 15
CDR3aa: CASSLLAGDSNEQFF

v_gene: TRBV28
len: 15
CDR3aa: CASTLGNRGRYGYTF

v_gene: TRBV20-1
len: 13
CDR3aa: CSARDRRSYEQYF

v_gene: TRBV12-3/TRBV12-4
len: 12
CDR3aa: CSSGTGLYEQYF

v_gene: TRBV5-1
len: 14
CDR3aa: CASSLESGPDEQFF

v_gene: TRBV6-5
len: 12
CDR3aa: CASSQAGKTQYF

v_gene: TRBV6-5
len: 13
CDR3aa: CASSLGGRDTIYF

v_gene: TRBV20-1
len: 15
CDR3aa: CSARDSGQGIETQYF

v_gene: TRBV20-1
len: 15
CDR3aa: CSATLPEDRDDGYTF

v_gene: TRBV5-1
len: 16
CDR3aa: CASSLELAGGPDTQYF

v_gene: TRBV7-7
len: 16
CDR3aa: CASSLRSSGGAETQYF

v_gene: TRBV29-1
len: 13
CDR3aa: CSVEAREGSEQYF

v_gene: TRBV18
len: 15
CDR3aa: CASSPESGFAYEQYF

v_gene: TRBV6-5
len: 13
CDR3aa: CASSYRTGSEQYF

v_gene: TRBV29-1
len: 11
CDR3aa: CSVLGADEQYF

v_gene: TRBV20-1
len: 12
CDR3aa: CSARVLPASQYF

v_gene: TRBV11-2
len: 16
CDR3aa: CASSPTSQGGGEKLFF

v_gene: TRBV20-1
len: 12
CDR3aa: CSARRTSNEQYF

v_gene: TRBV7-9
len: 15
CDR3aa: CASSPLALFMDTQYF

v_gene: TRBV3-1
len: 15
CDR3aa: CASSQDEGLKDEQYF

v_gene: TRBV9
len: 16
CDR3aa: CASSVVGGVMNTEAFF

v_gene: TRBV12-3/TRBV12-4
len: 15
CDR3aa: CASTDPQGSTDTQYF

v_gene: TRBV7-3
len: 14
CDR3aa: CAGSLAGSQETQYF

v_gene: TRBV5-1
len: 13
CDR3aa: CASRRDRGTEAFF

v_gene: TRBV12-3/TRBV12-4
len: 15
CDR3aa: CASSFGGRVNYGYTF

v_gene: TRBV7-2
len: 15
CDR3aa: CASSLSGAGVNPLHF